A selection of T cell receptor beta chains follows, all from one sample in a study of T-cell reconstitution after alpha-beta-depleted transplantation in children. TCRdb reprocessed the PCR reads with MiXCR, giving one entry per CDR3 protein. The data hold around 680,000 distinct CDR3 sequences, with roughly 15% observed a single time. The sequenced sample was PBMCs from the stem cell graft donor, obtained from the stem cell graft. Source of these receptors: a human donor who donated a stem cell graft to a child with acute myeloid leukemia. CDR3s include the opening cysteine and the closing phenylalanine or tryptophan. The D gene is left open where the match is weak. A row's size may be missing; if present it is once, few, many or a size class.

.	TRBV20-1	many	TRBJ1-3	CSARDEWPRNPGNTIYF	TGCAGTGCTAGAGATGAGTGGCCAAGGAATCCTGGAAACACCATATATTTT
TRBD1	TRBV7-9	.	TRBJ1-1	CATDQGQEAFF	TGTGCCACCGACCAGGGACAGGAAGCTTTCTTT
.	TRBV24-1	many	TRBJ2-1	CATSEASEQFF	TGTGCCACCAGTGAGGCCTCCGAGCAGTTCTTC
.	TRBV2	once	TRBJ2-7	CASGAFYEQYF	TGTGCCAGCGGGGCCTTCTACGAGCAGTACTTC
.	TRBV24-1	.	TRBJ1-2	CATSAGSYGCTF	TGTGCCACCAGTGCCGGGTCCTATGGCTGCACCTTC
.	TRBV12-3/TRBV12-4	.	TRBJ2-2	CASSPRTGVNTGELFF	TGTGCCAGCAGTCCGAGGACGGGGGTGAACACCGGGGAGCTGTTTTTT
.	TRBV10-3	.	TRBJ2-2	CATATQNTGELFF	TGTGCCACTGCAACACAGAACACCGGGGAGCTGTTTTTT
.	TRBV20-1	many	TRBJ2-4	CSAREGVIAKNIQYF	TGCAGTGCTAGAGAAGGTGTTATAGCCAAAAACATTCAGTACTTC
.	TRBV12-3/TRBV12-4	many	TRBJ2-1	CASSTDNAGGQFF	TGTGCCAGCAGTACTGACAATGCCGGCGGGCAGTTCTTC
TRBD2	TRBV5-1	many	TRBJ2-1	CASRTSGAYNEQFF	TGCGCCAGCAGGACTAGCGGGGCCTACAATGAGCAGTTCTTC
.	TRBV6-5	many	TRBJ1-5	CASRGRGQPQHF	TGTGCCAGCAGGGGACGGGGGCAGCCCCAGCATTTT